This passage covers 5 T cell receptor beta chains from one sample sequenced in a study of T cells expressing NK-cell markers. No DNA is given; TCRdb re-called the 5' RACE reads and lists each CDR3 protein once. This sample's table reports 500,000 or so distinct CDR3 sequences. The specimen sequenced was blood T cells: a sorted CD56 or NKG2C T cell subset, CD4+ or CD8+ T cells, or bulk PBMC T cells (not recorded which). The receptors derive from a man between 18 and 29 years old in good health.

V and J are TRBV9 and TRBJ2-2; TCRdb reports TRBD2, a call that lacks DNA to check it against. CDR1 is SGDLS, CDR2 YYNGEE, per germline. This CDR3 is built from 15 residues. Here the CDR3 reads CASSVGRLALGELFF. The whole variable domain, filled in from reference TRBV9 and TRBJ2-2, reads DSGVTQTPKHLITATGQRVTLRCSPRSGDLSVYWYQQSLDQGLQFLIQYYNGEERAKGNILERFSAQQFPDLHSELNLSSLELGDSALYFCASSVGRLALGELFFGEGSRLTVL.

The CDR3: CASGPGLLNTGELFF. The rearrangement joins TRBV6-2 or TRBV6-3 to TRBJ2-2; TCRdb reports TRBD2, a call that lacks DNA to check it against. The CDR3 has 15 amino acids. Per the germline V gene, CDR1 is MNHEY and CDR2 is SVGEGT.

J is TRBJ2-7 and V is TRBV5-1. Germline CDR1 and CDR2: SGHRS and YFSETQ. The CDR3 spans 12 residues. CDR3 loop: CASSSLEYEQYF.

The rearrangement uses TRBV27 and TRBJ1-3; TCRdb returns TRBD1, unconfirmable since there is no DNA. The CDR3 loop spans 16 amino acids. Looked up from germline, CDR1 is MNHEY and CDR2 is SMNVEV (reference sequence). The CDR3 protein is CASSPLPGPSGNTIYF.

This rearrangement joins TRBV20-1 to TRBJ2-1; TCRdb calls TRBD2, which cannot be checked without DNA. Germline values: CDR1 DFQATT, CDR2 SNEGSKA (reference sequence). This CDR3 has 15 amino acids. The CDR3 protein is CSDAVSAGGRHEQFF.